This T cell receptor (beta chain) appears in the sequencing data of a study of cytomegalovirus exposure and HLA in healthy donors. Overall study context: Among around 180 million T cells, an earlier analysis found roughly 120 million unique TCR beta sequences. Of around 410 genotyped donors, 80% to 85% grouped in the Caucasian-associated ancestry cluster.

Study-wide findings and caveats: The later analysis indicated that the majority of CMV-associated TCR beta chains appeared HLA-restricted. One later analysis reportedly identified an Asian-associated ancestry cluster that showed fewer N-insertions than the approximately 700-donor mean.

On this clone: Its target is unknown.

In the PCR, 60 Vbeta and 13 Jbeta primers were used. Produced via immunoSEQ multiplex PCR; TCRdb's table is partial and in-frame only. The sample has more than 100,000 clones; roughly three fifths are singletons. What was sequenced was PBMCs. This TCR came from a middle-aged woman in good health and CMV-seronegative.

Written as DNA, the CDR3 is TGCAGCGTTGAGGAGGTTGGGGAAAAACTGTTTTTT. Its translation: CSVEEVGEKLFF. The gene calls are TRBV29-1 and TRBJ1-4; D is undetermined. This CDR3 region has 12 residues. V was cut by 3 bases and J by 8 bases, with 10 bases left in between. Germline values: CDR1 SQVTM, CDR2 ANQGSEA.